This is a list of T cell receptor beta chains from one sample in a study of T cell responses to AZD1222 COVID-19 vaccine. Assay used: immunoSEQ multiplex PCR; TCRdb lists only in-frame clones, some missing. In the table there are 95,000 to 100,000 clones, around 87% of which are singletons. This specimen was peripheral blood, taken 28 days after the second AZD1222 dose. These receptors originate from an adult who received the AZD1222 COVID-19 vaccine. The conserved cysteine and the conserved F or W are not part of the CDR3 here.

TRBJ2-5 | TRBV5-1 | ASNRGHLETQY
TRBJ1-5 | TRBV24-1 | ATSDRGSGNQPQH
TRBJ2-7 | TRBV2 | ASKTPTGILSEQY
TRBJ2-4 | TRBV7-9 | ASSPWGGSAKNIQY
TRBJ1-5 | TRBV27 | ASSLFGGPQH
TRBJ2-6 | TRBV7-3 | ASSSKGAGANVLT
TRBJ1-2 | TRBV20-1 | SAAGGPGYT
TRBJ1-3 | TRBV30 | AWSGNFGTGNTIY
TRBJ2-2 | TRBV21-1 | ASSKAVISLAGSTGELF
TRBJ1-1 | TRBV5-6 | ASSFSSAGGTEAF
TRBJ1-1 | TRBV11-2 | ASSLAPDTRGTEAF
TRBJ2-2 | TRBV4-1 | ASSQLILAGEVTGELF
TRBJ2-7 | TRBV29-1 | SVEPGQGVSEQY
TRBJ2-7 | TRBV28 | ASSQTSGSKKQY
TRBJ2-7 | TRBV7-3 | ASSLVAGDHEQY
TRBJ2-1 | TRBV4-1 | ASSRSLAEEQF
TRBJ1-5 | TRBV5-8 | ASSLFYQPQH
TRBJ1-1 | TRBV4-1 | ASSQGDRVNTEAF
TRBJ1-4 | TRBV5-1 | ASSWMGVQPGEKLF
TRBJ1-1 | TRBV28 | ASSFKVTSMNTEAF
TRBJ2-1 | TRBV5-4 | ASRRLAESYNEQF
TRBJ2-5 | TRBV11-2 | ASSDGQGASQETQY
TRBJ1-1 | TRBV4-1 | ASSQDPRGTEAF
TRBJ2-7 | TRBV6-1 | ASSEAVLPRTYEQY
TRBJ2-3 | TRBV5-1 | ASSLMRAGGEDTQY
TRBJ2-5 | TRBV6-5 | ASRLLQGWGETQY
TRBJ2-3 | TRBV7-8 | ASSPPGTQY